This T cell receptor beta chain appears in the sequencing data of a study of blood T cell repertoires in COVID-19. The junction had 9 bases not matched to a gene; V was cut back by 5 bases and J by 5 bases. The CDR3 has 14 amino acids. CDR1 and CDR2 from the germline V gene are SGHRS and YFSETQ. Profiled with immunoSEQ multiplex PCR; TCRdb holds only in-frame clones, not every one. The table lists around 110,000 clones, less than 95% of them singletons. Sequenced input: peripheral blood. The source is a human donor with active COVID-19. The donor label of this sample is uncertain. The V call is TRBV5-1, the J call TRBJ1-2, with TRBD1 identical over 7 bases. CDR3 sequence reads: CASRPGQEGYGYTF. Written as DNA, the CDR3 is TGCGCCAGCAGACCTGGACAGGAGGGATATGGCTACACCTTC.